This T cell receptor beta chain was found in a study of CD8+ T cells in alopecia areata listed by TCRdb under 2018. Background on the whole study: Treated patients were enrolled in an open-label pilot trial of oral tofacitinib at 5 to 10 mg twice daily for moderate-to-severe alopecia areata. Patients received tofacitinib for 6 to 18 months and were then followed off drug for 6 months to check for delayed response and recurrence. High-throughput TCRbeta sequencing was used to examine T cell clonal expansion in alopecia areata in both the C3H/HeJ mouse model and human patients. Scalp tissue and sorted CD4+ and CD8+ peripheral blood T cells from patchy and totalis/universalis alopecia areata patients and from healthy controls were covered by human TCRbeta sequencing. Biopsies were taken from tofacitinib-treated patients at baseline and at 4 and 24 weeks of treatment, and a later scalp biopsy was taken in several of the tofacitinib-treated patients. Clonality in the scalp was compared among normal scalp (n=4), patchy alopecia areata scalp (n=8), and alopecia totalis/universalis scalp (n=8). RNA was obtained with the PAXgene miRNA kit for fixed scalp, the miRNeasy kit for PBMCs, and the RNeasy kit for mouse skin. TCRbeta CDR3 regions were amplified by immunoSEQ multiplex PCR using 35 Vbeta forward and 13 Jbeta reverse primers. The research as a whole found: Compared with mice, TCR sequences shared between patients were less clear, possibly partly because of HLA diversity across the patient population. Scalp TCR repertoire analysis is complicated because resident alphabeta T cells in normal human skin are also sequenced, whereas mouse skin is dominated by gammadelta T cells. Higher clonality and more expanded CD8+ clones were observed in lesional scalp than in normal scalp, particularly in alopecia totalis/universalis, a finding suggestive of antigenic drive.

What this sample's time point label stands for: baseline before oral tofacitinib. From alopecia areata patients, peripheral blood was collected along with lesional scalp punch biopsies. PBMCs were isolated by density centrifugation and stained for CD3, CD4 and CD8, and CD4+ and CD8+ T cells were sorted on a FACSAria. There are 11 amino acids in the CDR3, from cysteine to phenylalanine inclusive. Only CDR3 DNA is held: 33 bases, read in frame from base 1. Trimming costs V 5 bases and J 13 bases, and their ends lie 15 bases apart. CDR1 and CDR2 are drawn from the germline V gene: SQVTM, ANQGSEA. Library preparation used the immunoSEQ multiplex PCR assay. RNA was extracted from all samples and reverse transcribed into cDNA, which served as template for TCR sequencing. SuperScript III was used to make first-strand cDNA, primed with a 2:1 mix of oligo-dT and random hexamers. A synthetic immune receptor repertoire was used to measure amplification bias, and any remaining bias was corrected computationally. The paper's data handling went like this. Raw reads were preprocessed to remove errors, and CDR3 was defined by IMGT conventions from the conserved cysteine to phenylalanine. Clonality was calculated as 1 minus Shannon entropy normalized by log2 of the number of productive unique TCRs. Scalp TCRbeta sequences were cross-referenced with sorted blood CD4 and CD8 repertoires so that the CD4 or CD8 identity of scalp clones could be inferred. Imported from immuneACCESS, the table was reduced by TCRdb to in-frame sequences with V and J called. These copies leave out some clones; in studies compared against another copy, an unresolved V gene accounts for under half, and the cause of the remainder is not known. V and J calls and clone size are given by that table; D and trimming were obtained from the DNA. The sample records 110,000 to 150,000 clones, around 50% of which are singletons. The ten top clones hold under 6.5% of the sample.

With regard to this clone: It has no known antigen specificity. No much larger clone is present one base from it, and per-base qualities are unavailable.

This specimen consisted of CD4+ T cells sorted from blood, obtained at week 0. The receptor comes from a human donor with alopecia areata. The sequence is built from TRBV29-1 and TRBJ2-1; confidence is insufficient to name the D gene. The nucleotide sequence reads TGCAGCGTTATAGGACGGCAGATACAGTTCTTC. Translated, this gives CSVIGRQIQFF.